This T cell receptor beta chain was captured in a study of blood T cell repertoires in COVID-19. Losses at the gene ends were 3 bases for V and 6 bases for J; bases not matched to a gene: 7. CDR1 is LGHDT and CDR2 is YNNKEL in the germline V gene (reference sequence). This CDR3 is built from 15 residues. Measured with immunoSEQ multiplex PCR; TCRdb has only the in-frame clones, and not every one. The table lists fewer than 350,000 clones, over 75% of them singletons, with roughly 9.1% in the top ten. This sequence joins TRBV3-1 (or the pseudogene TRBV3-2) and TRBJ2-3; 9 bases map to TRBD2. Sequencing was performed on peripheral blood. This TCR was recovered from a young man with active or convalescent COVID-19. The CDR3 region has the DNA TGTGCCAGCAGCCAGGGGCGGGGGGGCTCGGATACGCAGTATTTT. This gives the protein CASSQGRGGSDTQYF.